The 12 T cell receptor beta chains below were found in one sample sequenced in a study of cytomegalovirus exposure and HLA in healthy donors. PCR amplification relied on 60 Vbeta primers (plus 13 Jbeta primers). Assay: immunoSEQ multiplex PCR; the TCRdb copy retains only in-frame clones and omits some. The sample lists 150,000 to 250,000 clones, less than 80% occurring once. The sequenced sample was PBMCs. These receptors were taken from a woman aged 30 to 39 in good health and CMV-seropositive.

CDR3: CASSDPGFYNEQFF. The CDR3, as DNA: TGTGCCAGCAGTGATCCGGGGTTTTACAATGAGCAGTTCTTC. The chain is built from TRBV25-1 and TRBJ2-1; D may be TRBD2 (5 bases). With 3 bases removed from V and 4 bases from J, the gap between germline ends came to 10 bases. The length of the CDR3 is 14 residues. Per germline, CDR1 MGHDK and CDR2 SYGVNS.

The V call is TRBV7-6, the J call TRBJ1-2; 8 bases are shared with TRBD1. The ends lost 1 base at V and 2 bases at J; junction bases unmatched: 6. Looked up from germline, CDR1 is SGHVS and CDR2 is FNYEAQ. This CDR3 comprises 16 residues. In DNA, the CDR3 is TGTGCCAGCAGCTTAGGCGGACAGGGAGGGAACTATGGCTACACCTTC. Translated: CASSLGGQGGNYGYTF.

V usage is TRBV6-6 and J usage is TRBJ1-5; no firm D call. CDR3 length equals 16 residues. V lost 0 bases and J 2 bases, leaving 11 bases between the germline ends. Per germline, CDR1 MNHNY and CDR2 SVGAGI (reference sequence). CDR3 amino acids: CASSYSLPRGNQPQHF. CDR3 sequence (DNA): TGTGCCAGCAGTTACTCCCTACCTCGGGGCAATCAGCCCCAGCATTTT.

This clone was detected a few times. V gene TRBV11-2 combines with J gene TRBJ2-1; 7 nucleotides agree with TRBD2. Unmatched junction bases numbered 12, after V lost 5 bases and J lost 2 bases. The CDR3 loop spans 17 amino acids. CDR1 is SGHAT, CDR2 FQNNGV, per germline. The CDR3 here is CASSPGALAKPYNEQFF. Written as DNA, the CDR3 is TGTGCCAGCAGCCCCGGGGCACTAGCGAAACCCTACAATGAGCAGTTCTTC.

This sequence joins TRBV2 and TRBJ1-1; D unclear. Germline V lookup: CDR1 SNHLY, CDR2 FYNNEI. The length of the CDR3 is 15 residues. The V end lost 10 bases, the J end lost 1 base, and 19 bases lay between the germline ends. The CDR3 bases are TGTGCCATATCGGGTGCGGTGATTAGGAACACTGAAGCTTTCTTT. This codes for CAISGAVIRNTEAFF.

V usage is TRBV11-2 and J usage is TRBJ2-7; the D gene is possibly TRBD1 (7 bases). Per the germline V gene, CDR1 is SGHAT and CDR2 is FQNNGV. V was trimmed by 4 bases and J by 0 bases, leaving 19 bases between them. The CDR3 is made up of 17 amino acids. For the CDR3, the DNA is TGTGCCAGCAGCTCCTTACCCAGGGGGGTTAGCTCCTACGAGCAGTACTTC. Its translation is CASSSLPRGVSSYEQYF.

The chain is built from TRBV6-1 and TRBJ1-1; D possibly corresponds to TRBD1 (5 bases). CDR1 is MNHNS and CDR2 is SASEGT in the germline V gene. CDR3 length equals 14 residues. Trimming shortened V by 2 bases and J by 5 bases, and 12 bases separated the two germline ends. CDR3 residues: CASSEMMGRTEAFF. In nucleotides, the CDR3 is TGTGCCAGCAGTGAAATGATGGGGCGAACTGAAGCTTTCTTT.

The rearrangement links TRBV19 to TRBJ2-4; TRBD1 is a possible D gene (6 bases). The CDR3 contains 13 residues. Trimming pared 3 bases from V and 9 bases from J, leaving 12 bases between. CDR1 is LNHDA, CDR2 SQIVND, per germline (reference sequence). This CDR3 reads CASSIPQGGIQYF. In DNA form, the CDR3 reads TGTGCCAGTAGTATCCCACAGGGTGGCATTCAGTACTTC.

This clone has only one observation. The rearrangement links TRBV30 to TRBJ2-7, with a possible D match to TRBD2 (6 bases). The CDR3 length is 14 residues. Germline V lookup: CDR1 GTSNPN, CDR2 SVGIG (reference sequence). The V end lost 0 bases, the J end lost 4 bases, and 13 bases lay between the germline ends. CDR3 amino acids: CAWSVGQGGYEQYF. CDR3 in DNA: TGTGCCTGGAGTGTCGGGCAGGGAGGTTACGAGCAGTACTTC.

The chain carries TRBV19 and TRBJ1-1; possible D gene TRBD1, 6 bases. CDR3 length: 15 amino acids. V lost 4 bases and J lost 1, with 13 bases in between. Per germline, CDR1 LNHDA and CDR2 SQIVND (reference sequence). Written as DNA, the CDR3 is TGTGCCAGTAGTACCACAGGGATATCGAACACTGAAGCTTTCTTT. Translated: CASSTTGISNTEAFF. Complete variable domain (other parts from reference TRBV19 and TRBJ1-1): DGGITQSPKYLFRKEGQNVTLSCEQNLNHDAMYWYRQDPGQGLRLIYYSQIVNDFQKGDIAEGYSVSREKKESFPLTVTSAQKNPTAFYLCASSTTGISNTEAFFGQGTRLTVV.

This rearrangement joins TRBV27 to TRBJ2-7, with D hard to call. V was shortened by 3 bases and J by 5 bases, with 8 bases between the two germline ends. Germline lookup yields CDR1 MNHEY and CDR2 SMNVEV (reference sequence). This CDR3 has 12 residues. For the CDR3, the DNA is TGTGCCAGCAGTTTTTCCCGCGACGAGCAGTACTTC. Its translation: CASSFSRDEQYF.

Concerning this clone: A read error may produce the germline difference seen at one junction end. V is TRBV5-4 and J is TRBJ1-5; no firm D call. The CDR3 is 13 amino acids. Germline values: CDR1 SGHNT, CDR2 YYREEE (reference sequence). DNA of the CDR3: TGTGCCAGCAGCCGCGGGCCCAATCAGGCCCAGCATTTT. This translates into CASSRGPNQAQHF.